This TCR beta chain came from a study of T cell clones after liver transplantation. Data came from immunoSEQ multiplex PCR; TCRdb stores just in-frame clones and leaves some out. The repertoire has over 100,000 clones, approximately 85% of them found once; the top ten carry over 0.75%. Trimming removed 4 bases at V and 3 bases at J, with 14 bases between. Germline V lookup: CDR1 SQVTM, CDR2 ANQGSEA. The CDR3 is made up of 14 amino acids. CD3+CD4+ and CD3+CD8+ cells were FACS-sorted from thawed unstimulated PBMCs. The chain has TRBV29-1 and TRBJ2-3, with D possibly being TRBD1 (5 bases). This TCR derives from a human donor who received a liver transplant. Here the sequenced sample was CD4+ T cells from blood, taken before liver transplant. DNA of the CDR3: TGCAGCGTTGCTAGGGGCGTGGGTACAGATACGCAGTATTTT. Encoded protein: CSVARGVGTDTQYF.